The 18 T cell receptor beta chains in this list originate from one sample, sequenced in a study of cytomegalovirus exposure and HLA in healthy donors (dated by TCRdb to the late 2010s). Receptor amplification or capture employed the immunoSEQ multiplex PCR assay. For the multiplex PCR, a mixture combining 60 forward primers for TCR Vbeta segments and 13 reverse primers for TCR Jbeta segments was used. Not all clones reach the TCRdb copy of this immuneACCESS table, which keeps in-frame sequences only. Checked studies attribute under half of the gap to unresolved V genes and leave the rest unexplained. Here the sample has under 85,000 clones; roughly three quarters occur a single time. 20% to 25% of the sample lies in the top ten. The sample comprised PBMCs. These receptor sequences come from a woman aged 40 to 55 in good health and CMV-seropositive.

The chain links TRBV5-1 to TRBJ2-7, with TRBD2 matching over 12 bases. CDR3 length: 15 amino acids. Germline V gene sequence: CDR1 SGHRS, CDR2 YFSETQ. With V trimmed by 6 bases and J by 2 bases, 6 bases remained unmatched. The CDR3 spells CASNLRTSGTYEQYF. CDR3 nucleotide sequence: TGCGCCAGCAATTTGAGGACTAGCGGGACCTACGAGCAGTACTTC.

The CDR3 sequence: CASSVETTGPLTF. Here the CDR3 DNA reads TGTGCCAGCAGCGTAGAGACGACAGGGCCCTTAACCTTC. The rearrangement uses TRBV9 and TRBJ1-2, with 7 bases matching TRBD1. The V gene end was trimmed by 0 bases and the J gene end by 14 bases; junction bases not matched to a gene: 10. The CDR3 length is 13 residues. In germline, CDR1 is SGDLS, CDR2 YYNGEE.

The rearrangement joins TRBV2 to TRBJ2-2; D is perhaps TRBD1 (5 bases). Germline V gene data show CDR1 as SNHLY and CDR2 as FYNNEI. The CDR3 sequence is 14 residues long. V shed 7 bases and J shed 1 base, with 10 bases lying between them. The CDR3 coding sequence is TGTGCCAGCAAGGATCAGGGGAACACCGGGGAGCTGTTTTTT. Translating gives CASKDQGNTGELFF.

The V gene is TRBV5-1, the J gene TRBJ2-1, with D possibly being TRBD1 (6 bases). The CDR3 length is 16 residues. In germline, CDR1 is SGHRS, CDR2 YFSETQ. V lost 2 bases, J lost 9 bases, and 21 bases lay in between. CDR3 DNA sequence: TGCGCCAGCAGCTTAGGACACAGGGATTGGTTGGGTGAGCAGTTCTTC. Its translation: CASSLGHRDWLGEQFF.

The chain has TRBV15 and TRBJ2-5, with 10 bases that match TRBD2. Germline V gene sequence: CDR1 LNHNV, CDR2 YYDKDF (reference sequence). V shed 0 bases, J shed 5 bases, and the junction held 9 bases outside the gene matches. This CDR3 has 17 residues. The CDR3 nucleotides read TGTGCCACCAGCAGAGATCGGGAGCGGGGGGGCCGCGAGACCCAGTACTTC. Its translation: CATSRDRERGGRETQYF.

The chain has TRBV27 and TRBJ2-5; 10 positions match TRBD1. V lost 1 base, J lost 3 bases, and 14 bases stayed unmatched. The CDR3 runs to 19 residues. Germline-derived CDR1 and CDR2 are MNHEY and SMNVEV (reference sequence). In DNA form, the CDR3 reads TGTGCCAGCAGTTTATTAGGCCGGGGCACGACAGGGGGCAAAGAGACCCAGTACTTC. Residues: CASSLLGRGTTGGKETQYF.

The gene calls are TRBV4-1 and TRBJ1-5; 7 positions agree with TRBD1. V lost 5 bases, J lost 3 bases, and 10 bases stayed unmatched. The CDR3 contains 16 residues. Germline V CDR1 and CDR2: MGHRA, YSYEKL. DNA of the CDR3: TGCGCCAGCAGCGTATCAACGACAGGGTTCAATCAGCCCCAGCATTTT. Protein sequence: CASSVSTTGFNQPQHF.

V is TRBV25-1 and J is TRBJ2-7; 11 nucleotides match TRBD2. V lost 5 bases, J lost 3 bases, and 3 bases stayed unmatched. Per the germline V gene, CDR1 is MGHDK and CDR2 is SYGVNS. CDR3 length: 14 amino acids. CDR3 protein: CASSPSGRLYEQYF. The CDR3 DNA reads as TGTGCCAGCAGTCCTAGCGGGAGGCTCTACGAGCAGTACTTC.

The chain carries TRBV19 and TRBJ1-1, with 7 bases fitting TRBD1. The germline gives CDR1 LNHDA, CDR2 SQIVND (reference sequence). J lost 4 bases, V lost 2 bases, and 10 bases had no gene match. The CDR3 covers 16 residues. CDR3 region: CASSISFLGGATEAFF. The CDR3 DNA follows: TGTGCCAGTAGTATATCCTTTTTAGGGGGCGCCACTGAAGCTTTCTTT.

This clone was observed once. V usage is TRBV27 and J usage is TRBJ2-7, with 7 bases lining up with TRBD2. The germline CDR1 and CDR2 sequences are MNHEY and SMNVEV (reference sequence). With 0 bases clipped from V and 4 bases from J, the junction kept 6 bases outside the gene matches. This CDR3 is 15 amino acids long. CDR3 sequence reads: CASSLSGGMLYEQYF. CDR3 coding DNA: TGTGCCAGCAGTTTATCGGGGGGGATGCTGTACGAGCAGTACTTC.

The sample holds one count of this clone. The CDR3 reads CASTRSGTSGRDEQFF. In nucleotides, the CDR3 is TGTGCCAGCACACGCTCCGGGACTAGCGGGAGGGATGAGCAGTTCTTC. The rearrangement uses TRBV2 and TRBJ2-1; 16 bases match TRBD2. Per the germline V gene, CDR1 is SNHLY and CDR2 is FYNNEI. The CDR3 sequence is 16 residues long. With V trimmed by 7 bases and J by 8 bases, 8 bases remained unmatched.

This clone appeared a single time. The V gene is TRBV7-9, the J gene TRBJ2-7; D may be TRBD1 (5 bases). This CDR3 comprises 13 residues. Per germline, CDR1 SEHNR and CDR2 FQNEAQ (reference sequence). V lost 5 bases, J lost 6 bases, and 14 bases lay in between. CDR3 sequence: CASSPKGSGEQYF. The CDR3 DNA reads as TGTGCCAGCAGCCCGAAGGGGTCCGGCGAGCAGTACTTC.

The chain joins TRBV10-3 to TRBJ1-1; tentative D call: TRBD1 (5 bases). The germline CDR1 and CDR2 sequences are ENHRY and SYGVKD. CDR3 length equals 13 residues. Trimming removed 3 bases from V and 6 bases from J, with 11 bases in between. The CDR3: CAISDRESAEAFF. The CDR3 DNA is TGTGCCATCAGTGACAGGGAAAGCGCTGAAGCTTTCTTT.

V gene TRBV2 combines with J gene TRBJ2-2; 10 bases map to TRBD2. The germline V gene encodes CDR1 SNHLY and CDR2 FYNNEI. This CDR3 is 15 amino acids long. Trimming at V came to 6 bases and at J to 6 bases, leaving 7 bases not matched to a gene. This CDR3 reads CASRRLAGSAGELFF. In DNA form, the CDR3 reads TGTGCCAGCAGAAGACTAGCGGGTTCCGCCGGGGAGCTGTTTTTT.

J is TRBJ2-7 and V is TRBV5-4; 9 bases fit TRBD1. This CDR3 comprises 13 residues. CDR1 SGHNT and CDR2 YYREEE come from the germline V gene (reference sequence). The V and J ends lost 3 bases and 9 bases, in that order; junction bases with no gene match: 7. CDR3 loop: CASSSGQGLGQYF. The CDR3 bases are TGTGCCAGCAGCTCAGGACAGGGGTTGGGGCAGTACTTC.

The rearrangement uses TRBV4-2 and TRBJ2-7, with 13 bases aligning to TRBD2. CDR3 length equals 15 residues. With 3 bases clipped from V and 3 bases from J, the junction kept 2 bases outside the gene matches. Germline loops: CDR1 LGHNA, CDR2 YNFKEQ. CDR3 nucleotides: TGTGCCAGCAGCCATGGACTAGCGGGGGACTACGAGCAGTACTTC. It encodes CASSHGLAGDYEQYF.

J is TRBJ2-1 and V is TRBV12-5; possibly TRBD2 for D (5 bases). CDR3 length: 12 amino acids. Germline loops: CDR1 LGHNT, CDR2 FRNRAP. CDR3: CSSGSSYNEQFF. Here the CDR3 DNA reads TGTTCCAGCGGTAGCTCCTACAATGAGCAGTTCTTC.

The chain combines TRBV6-1 with TRBJ2-7, with D perhaps TRBD1 (6 bases). V lost 5 bases and J 6 bases, leaving 17 bases between the germline ends. CDR3 length equals 14 residues. In germline, CDR1 is MNHNS, CDR2 SASEGT. The CDR3 bases are TGTGCCAGCAGTCCGGACAGACTTTCTCCCGAGCAGTACTTC. This translates into CASSPDRLSPEQYF.